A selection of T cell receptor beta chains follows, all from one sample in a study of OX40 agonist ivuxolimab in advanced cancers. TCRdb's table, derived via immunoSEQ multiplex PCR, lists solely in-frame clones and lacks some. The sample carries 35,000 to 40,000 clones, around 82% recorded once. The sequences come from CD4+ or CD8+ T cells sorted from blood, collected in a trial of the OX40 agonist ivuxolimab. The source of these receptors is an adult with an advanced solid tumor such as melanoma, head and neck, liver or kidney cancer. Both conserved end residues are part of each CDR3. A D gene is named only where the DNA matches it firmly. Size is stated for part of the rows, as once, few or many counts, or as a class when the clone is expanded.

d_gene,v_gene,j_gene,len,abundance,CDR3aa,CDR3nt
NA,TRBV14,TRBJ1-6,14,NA,CASSQRTVGSPLHF,TGTGCCAGCAGCCAGAGGACAGTGGGGTCACCCCTCCACTTT
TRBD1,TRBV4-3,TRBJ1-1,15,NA,CASSQAGQAYTEAFF,TGCGCCAGCAGCCAAGCGGGACAGGCCTACACTGAAGCTTTCTTT
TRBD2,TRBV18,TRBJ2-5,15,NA,CASAGLAGGPETQYF,TGTGCCAGCGCGGGACTAGCGGGGGGGCCGGAGACCCAGTACTTC
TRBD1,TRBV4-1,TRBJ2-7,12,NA,CASSQAQGKQYF,TGCGCCAGCAGCCAAGCACAGGGGAAGCAGTACTTC
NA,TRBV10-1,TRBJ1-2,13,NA,CASSEAQNDGYTF,TGCGCCAGCAGTGAGGCCCAAAACGATGGCTACACCTTC
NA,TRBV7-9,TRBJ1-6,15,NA,CASSITGTANSPLHF,TGTGCCAGCAGCATAACCGGGACGGCCAATTCACCCCTCCACTTT
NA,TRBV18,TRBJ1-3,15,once,CASSPTTYNGNTIYF,TGTGCCAGCTCACCAACGACCTACAATGGAAACACCATATATTTT
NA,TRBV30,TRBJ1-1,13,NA,CAWGEGESAEAFF,TGTGCCTGGGGTGAGGGGGAAAGCGCTGAAGCTTTCTTT
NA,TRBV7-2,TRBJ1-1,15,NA,CASSPDQPGQAEAFF,TGTGCCAGCAGCCCTGACCAACCCGGACAAGCTGAAGCTTTCTTT
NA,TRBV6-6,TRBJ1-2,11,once,CASSYGGGYTF,TGTGCCAGCAGTTACGGCGGTGGCTACACCTTC
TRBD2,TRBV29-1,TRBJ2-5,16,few,CSVVPSGGTYQETQYF,TGCAGCGTTGTCCCTAGCGGGGGGACGTACCAAGAGACCCAGTACTTC
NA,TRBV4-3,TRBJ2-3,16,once,CASSQGGTGGTDTQYF,TGCGCCAGCAGCCAAGGGGGGACCGGGGGTACAGATACGCAGTATTTT
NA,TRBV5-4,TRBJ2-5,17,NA,CASRRMGLSMGQETQYF,TGTGCCAGCAGACGAATGGGCCTATCTATGGGGCAAGAGACCCAGTACTTC
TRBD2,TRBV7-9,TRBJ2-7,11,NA,CAYSTSGEQYF,TGTGCCTATTCGACTAGCGGCGAGCAGTACTTC
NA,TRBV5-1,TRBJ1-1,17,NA,CASSLGTERRDETEAFF,TGCGCCAGCAGCTTGGGGACGGAAAGACGGGATGAGACTGAAGCTTTCTTT
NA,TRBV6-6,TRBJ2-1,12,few,CASGVTYNEQFF,TGTGCCAGCGGGGTAACCTACAATGAGCAGTTCTTC
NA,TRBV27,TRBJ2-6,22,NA,CASSFYTPRGGNFSSGANVLTF,TGTGCCAGCAGTTTCTACACGCCCCGGGGAGGCAATTTTAGCTCTGGGGCCAACGTCCTGACTTTC
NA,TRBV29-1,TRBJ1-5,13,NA,CSVVSGSNQPQHF,TGCAGCGTTGTGTCAGGGAGCAATCAGCCCCAGCATTTT
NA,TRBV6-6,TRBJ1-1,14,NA,CASSYSRGNTEAFF,TGTGCCAGCAGTTACTCAAGAGGGAACACTGAAGCTTTCTTT
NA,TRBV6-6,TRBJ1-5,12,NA,CASSLEGGPQHF,TGTGCCAGCAGTCTGGAAGGAGGGCCCCAGCATTTT
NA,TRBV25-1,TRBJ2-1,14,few,CASSAHGGNNEQFF,TGTGCCAGCAGTGCCCACGGGGGTAACAATGAGCAGTTCTTC
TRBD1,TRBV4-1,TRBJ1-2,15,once,CASSPGQVNSYGYTF,TGCGCCAGCAGCCCGGGACAGGTTAACAGCTATGGCTACACCTTC
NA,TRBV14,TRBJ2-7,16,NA,CASSQEGHTDFYEQYF,TGTGCCAGCAGCCAAGAGGGACATACAGACTTCTACGAGCAGTACTTC
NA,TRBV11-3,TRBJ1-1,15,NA,CASSLDGSRGTEAFF,TGTGCCAGCAGCTTAGACGGGAGCCGGGGCACTGAAGCTTTCTTT
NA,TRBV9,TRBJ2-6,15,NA,CASSVRSSGANVLTF,TGTGCCAGCAGCGTCAGGTCCTCTGGGGCCAACGTCCTGACTTTC
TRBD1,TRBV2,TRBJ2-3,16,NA,CASRYPGQGYTDTQYF,TGTGCCAGCAGATACCCGGGACAGGGGTATACAGATACGCAGTATTTT
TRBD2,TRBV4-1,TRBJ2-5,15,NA,CASSQSGGLWETQYF,TGCGCCAGCAGCCAATCGGGGGGGCTTTGGGAGACCCAGTACTTC
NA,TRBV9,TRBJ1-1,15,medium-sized,CASSVGIGLNTEAFF,TGTGCCAGCAGCGTCGGAATCGGATTGAACACTGAAGCTTTCTTT
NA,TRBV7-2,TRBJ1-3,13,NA,CASSGGVGNTIYF,TGTGCCAGCAGCGGCGGGGTTGGAAACACCATATATTTT
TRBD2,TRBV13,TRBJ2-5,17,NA,CASSFRLAGPSTQTQYF,TGTGCCAGCAGCTTTCGACTAGCGGGGCCCTCCACTCAGACCCAGTACTTC
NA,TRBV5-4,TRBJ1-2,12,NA,CASSPAGYGYTF,TGTGCCAGCAGCCCCGCCGGGTACGGCTACACCTTC
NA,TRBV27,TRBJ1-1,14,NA,CASGGTGRETEAFF,TGTGCCAGCGGCGGCACAGGGAGGGAAACTGAAGCTTTCTTT
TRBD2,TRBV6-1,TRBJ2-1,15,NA,CASRGLAGGHNEQFF,TGTGCCAGCAGGGGACTAGCGGGGGGCCACAATGAGCAGTTCTTC
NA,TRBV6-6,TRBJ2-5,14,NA,CASTPGRIQETQYF,TGTGCCAGCACCCCTGGACGGATCCAAGAGACCCAGTACTTC
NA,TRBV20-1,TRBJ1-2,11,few,CSALRTSGYTF,TGCAGTGCTCTGAGGACCTCTGGCTACACCTTC
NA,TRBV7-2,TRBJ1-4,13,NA,CASSFATNEKLFF,TGTGCCAGCAGCTTTGCAACTAATGAAAAACTGTTTTTT
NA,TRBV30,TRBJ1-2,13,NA,CAWRGLLNYGYTF,TGTGCCTGGCGGGGGCTGCTGAACTATGGCTACACCTTC
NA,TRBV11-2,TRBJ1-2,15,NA,CASSLPRAGSSGYTF,TGTGCCAGCAGCTTACCACGGGCAGGGTCCAGTGGCTACACCTTC
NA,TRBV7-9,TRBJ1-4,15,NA,CASSRWSDTFEKLFF,TGTGCCAGCAGCCGGTGGTCGGATACTTTTGAAAAACTGTTTTTT
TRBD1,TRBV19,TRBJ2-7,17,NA,CASSIPSDRPLAYEQYF,TGTGCCAGTAGTATCCCCTCGGACAGGCCACTCGCCTACGAGCAGTACTTC
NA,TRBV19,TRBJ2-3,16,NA,CASSTLSTRIQDTQYF,TGTGCCAGTAGTACCCTTTCGACTAGGATACAAGATACGCAGTATTTT
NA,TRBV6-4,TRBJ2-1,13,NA,CASSGTSIGEQFF,TGTGCCAGCAGTGGTACTAGCATTGGTGAGCAGTTCTTC
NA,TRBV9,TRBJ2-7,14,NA,CASSVQQGRGEQYF,TGTGCCAGCAGCGTACAACAGGGACGAGGCGAGCAGTACTTC
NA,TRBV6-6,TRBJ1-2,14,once,CASSYTLGSGGYTF,TGTGCCAGCAGTTACACCCTTGGAAGTGGTGGCTACACCTTC